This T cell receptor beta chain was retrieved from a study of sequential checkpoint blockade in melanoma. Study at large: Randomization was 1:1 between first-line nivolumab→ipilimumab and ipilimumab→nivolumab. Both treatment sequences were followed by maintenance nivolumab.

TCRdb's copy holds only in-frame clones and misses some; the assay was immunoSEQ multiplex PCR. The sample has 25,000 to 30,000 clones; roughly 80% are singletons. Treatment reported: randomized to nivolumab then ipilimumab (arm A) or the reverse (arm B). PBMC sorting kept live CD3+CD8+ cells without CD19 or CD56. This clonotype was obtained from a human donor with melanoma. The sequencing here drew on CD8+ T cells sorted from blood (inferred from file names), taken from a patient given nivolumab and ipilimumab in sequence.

CDR3 nucleotides: TGTGCCAGCAGTTCGAGAAGACTAGCGGGGGGGGAGACCCAGTACTTC. Encoded protein: CASSSRRLAGGETQYF. The chain couples TRBV28 to TRBJ2-5, with TRBD2 matching 14 bases. Germline CDR1 is MDHEN and CDR2 is SYDVKM. Trimming cost V 4 bases and J 5 bases; bases outside gene matches: 6. The length of the CDR3 is 16 residues.